These 20 T cell receptor beta chains originate from one sample sequenced in a study of blood T cell repertoires in COVID-19. Produced via immunoSEQ multiplex PCR; TCRdb's table is partial and in-frame only. The data show about 210,000 clones, 89% seen once. Sequences were obtained from peripheral blood. Every receptor here comes from a middle-aged woman with acute or convalescent COVID-19.

The rearrangement joins TRBV27 to TRBJ2-2; 7 bases align to TRBD1. V lost 8 bases to trimming and J lost 3 bases; unmatched junction nucleotides: 6. The CDR3 covers 14 residues. Per the germline V gene, CDR1 is MNHEY and CDR2 is SMNVEV (reference sequence). CDR3 residues: CASGYGTDTGELFF. The CDR3 nucleotides read TGTGCCAGCGGATACGGGACAGACACCGGGGAGCTGTTTTTT.

The chain couples TRBV5-6 to TRBJ1-6; no definite D call. Trimming removed 0 bases from V and 7 bases from J, with 11 bases in between. The CDR3 has 15 amino acids. CDR1 SGHDT and CDR2 YYEEEE come from the germline V gene. For the CDR3, the DNA is TGTGCCAGCAGCTTGGAGCGGGGAACCAATTCACCCCTCCACTTT. Translating gives CASSLERGTNSPLHF. The full variable domain, in which reference TRBV5-6 and TRBJ1-6 provide the parts outside the CDR3, is DAGVTQSPTHLIKTRGQQVTLRCSPKSGHDTVSWYQQALGQGPQFIFQYYEEEERQRGNFPDRFSGHQFPNYSSELNVNALLLGDSALYLCASSLERGTNSPLHFGNGTRLTVT.

This chain uses TRBV11-2 with TRBJ1-2; D uncertain. This CDR3 has 12 amino acids. V lost 5 bases and J 2 bases, leaving 6 bases between the germline ends. Germline values: CDR1 SGHAT, CDR2 FQNNGV. The CDR3 DNA reads as TGTGCCAGCAGCCGAGAAAACTATGGCTACACCTTC. Its translation is CASSRENYGYTF.

The rearrangement joins TRBV6-5 to TRBJ1-1; D remains ambiguous. Germline-derived CDR1 and CDR2 are MNHEY and SVGAGI. The CDR3 is made up of 15 amino acids. V dropped 7 bases and J dropped 4 bases, with 19 bases sitting between them. CDR3 coding DNA: TGTGCCAGCACTACATACGAGGGCGCGGGCACTGAAGCTTTCTTT. It encodes CASTTYEGAGTEAFF.

This chain links TRBV27 with TRBJ1-1, with no clear D. Germline V CDR1 and CDR2: MNHEY, SMNVEV (reference sequence). The CDR3 runs to 14 residues. Trimming pared 3 bases from V and 5 bases from J, leaving 13 bases between. CDR3 coding DNA: TGTGCCAGCAGTTTCCTCCCGGTCGAGACTGAAGCTTTCTTT. Protein product: CASSFLPVETEAFF.

The chain joins TRBV30 to TRBJ2-1, with D perhaps TRBD2 (5 bases). Trimming removed 2 bases at V and 0 bases at J, with 8 bases between. In germline, CDR1 is GTSNPN, CDR2 SVGIG (reference sequence). The CDR3 has 14 residues. Here the CDR3 reads CAWSRGNSYNEQFF. The DNA for the CDR3 is TGTGCCTGGAGTCGGGGTAACTCCTACAATGAGCAGTTCTTC. The full variable domain, its missing parts supplied by reference TRBV30 and TRBJ2-1, is SQTIHQWPATLVQPVGSPLSLECTVEGTSNPNLYWYRQAAGRGLQLLFYSVGIGQISSEVPQNLSASRPQDRQFILSSKKLLLSDSGFYLCAWSRGNSYNEQFFGPGTRLTVL.

CDR3 sequence reads: CASSVGVAEQETQYF. Written as DNA, the CDR3 is TGTGCCAGCAGCGTAGGGGTAGCGGAACAAGAGACCCAGTACTTC. V and J are TRBV9 and TRBJ2-5; D is perhaps TRBD2 (6 bases). This CDR3 region has 15 residues. The germline V gene has CDR1 SGDLS and CDR2 YYNGEE. The V end was cut by 0 bases, the J end by 2 bases, with 11 bases between.

This clone was detected only a few times. The rearrangement uses TRBV15 and TRBJ1-5; D perhaps matches TRBD1 (5 bases). Germline CDR1 is LNHNV and CDR2 is YYDKDF (reference sequence). There are 15 residues in the CDR3. V was clipped by 6 bases and J by 1 base, with 13 bases between them. CDR3 protein: CATSLGGTSNQPQHF. The CDR3 DNA sequence: TGTGCCACCAGTCTAGGAGGGACCAGCAATCAGCCCCAGCATTTT.

This chain joins TRBV29-1 and TRBJ2-3; 8 bases are a match to TRBD1. With 6 bases clipped from V and 2 bases from J, the junction kept 4 bases outside the gene matches. Per germline, CDR1 SQVTM and CDR2 ANQGSEA. The CDR3 length is 13 residues. The DNA for the CDR3 is TGCAGCGTAATGACAGGGGACACAGATACGCAGTATTTT. Translation gives CSVMTGDTDTQYF.

The genes are TRBV24-1 and TRBJ2-5; 13 nucleotides agree with TRBD2. The ends lost 4 bases at V and 2 bases at J; junction bases unmatched: 3. The CDR3 runs 16 residues. The germline gives CDR1 KGHDR, CDR2 SFDVKD. The CDR3 sequence: CATSDLGLAGQETQYF. CDR3 DNA: TGTGCCACCAGTGACCTGGGACTAGCGGGGCAAGAGACCCAGTACTTC.

The chain couples TRBV29-1 to TRBJ1-2; TRBD1 is a possible D gene (6 bases). This CDR3 is 15 amino acids long. Looked up from germline, CDR1 is SQVTM and CDR2 is ANQGSEA. V was cut by 4 bases and J by 1 base, with 16 bases left in between. This CDR3 reads CSVGASGTINYGYTF. The CDR3 nucleotides read TGCAGCGTTGGGGCCTCCGGGACAATTAACTATGGCTACACCTTC.

This clone was detected a few times. Other DNA sequences from this sample encode an identical CDR3 as well. The chain couples TRBV6-5 to TRBJ1-1; 7 positions match TRBD1. The junction had 5 bases not matched to a gene; V was cut back by 4 bases and J by 0 bases. The CDR3 loop spans 15 amino acids. Germline CDR1 reads MNHEY; CDR2 reads SVGAGI. This CDR3 is CASSSNRGLNTEAFF. The CDR3 DNA sequence: TGTGCCAGCAGTTCCAACAGGGGATTGAACACTGAAGCTTTCTTT.

This clone showed up just once. J is TRBJ2-2 and V is TRBV14, with 10 nucleotides matching TRBD1. V shed 4 bases, J shed 6 bases, and the junction held 11 bases outside the gene matches. This CDR3 is 17 amino acids long. Germline V gene data show CDR1 as SGHDN and CDR2 as FVKESK. CDR3 nucleotide sequence: TGTGCCAGCAGCCCGAGTACGGGACAGGGGCGTCCCGGGGAGCTGTTTTTT. It specifies CASSPSTGQGRPGELFF.

The rearrangement joins TRBV2 to TRBJ2-7, with 9 bases aligning to TRBD2. CDR1 is SNHLY, CDR2 FYNNEI, per germline. V trimming: 5 bases; J trimming: 4 bases; junction bases outside the gene matches: 15. This CDR3 has 17 amino acids. CDR3 coding DNA: TGTGCCAGCAGTTTCCTGGGCGGGGGGGCGCCTCCTTACGAGCAGTACGTC. Translation: CASSFLGGGAPPYEQYV.

This chain links TRBV11-2 with TRBJ2-1, with 12 bases that match TRBD2. This CDR3 has 17 amino acids. The germline gives CDR1 SGHAT, CDR2 FQNNGV. The J segment lost 3 bases and the V segment lost 1 base, leaving 4 bases of the junction unmatched. CDR3 residues: CASSLALAGGHYNEQFF. The CDR3 DNA sequence: TGTGCCAGCAGCTTAGCACTAGCGGGGGGCCACTACAATGAGCAGTTCTTC. Together with reference TRBV11-2 and TRBJ2-1, the CDR3 gives the full variable domain: EAGVAQSPRYKIIEKRQSVAFWCNPISGHATLYWYQQILGQGPKLLIQFQNNGVVDDSQLPKDRFSAERLKGVDSTLKIQPAKLEDSAVYLCASSLALAGGHYNEQFFGPGTRLTVL.

The chain recombines TRBV9 with TRBJ2-3, with no clear D. V lost 4 bases, J lost 7 bases, and 13 bases lay in between. Per the germline V gene, CDR1 is SGDLS and CDR2 is YYNGEE. The CDR3 spans 13 residues. For the CDR3, the DNA is TGTGCCAGCAGCTCCCCCCTCGTCCATACGCAGTATTTT. It encodes CASSSPLVHTQYF. Complete variable domain (other parts from reference TRBV9 and TRBJ2-3): DSGVTQTPKHLITATGQRVTLRCSPRSGDLSVYWYQQSLDQGLQFLIQYYNGEERAKGNILERFSAQQFPDLHSELNLSSLELGDSALYFCASSSPLVHTQYFGPGTRLTVL.

This rearrangement joins TRBV28 to TRBJ1-2; 11 bases are a match to TRBD1. This CDR3 region has 14 residues. V trimming: 6 bases; J trimming: 4 bases; junction bases outside the gene matches: 4. CDR1 and CDR2 from the germline V gene are MDHEN and SYDVKM. The CDR3 reads CASRGTGGVYGYTF. CDR3 sequence (DNA): TGTGCCAGCAGGGGGACAGGGGGTGTCTATGGCTACACCTTC.

The CDR3 DNA reads as TGCAGCGTCGCCGACAGGGGCACGAACACTGAAGCTTTCTTT. Its translation: CSVADRGTNTEAFF. This rearrangement joins TRBV29-1 to TRBJ1-1, with 8 bases lining up with TRBD1. With 6 bases clipped from V and 1 base from J, the junction kept 7 bases outside the gene matches. Germline V lookup: CDR1 SQVTM, CDR2 ANQGSEA. This CDR3 spans 14 amino acids.

The chain combines TRBV7-9 with TRBJ1-2; D gene uncertain. Germline V lookup: CDR1 SEHNR, CDR2 FQNEAQ (reference sequence). The V and J ends lost 4 bases and 6 bases respectively, with 12 bases between them. The CDR3 is made up of 13 amino acids. The CDR3 region has the DNA TGTGCCAGCAGCTCACAGCTGGAGGATGGCTACACCTTC. Its protein is CASSSQLEDGYTF.

J is TRBJ2-4 and V is TRBV11-2, with 9 positions matching TRBD2. CDR3 length equals 18 residues. Losses at the gene ends were 6 bases for V and 0 bases for J; bases not matched to a gene: 12. Germline CDR1 SGHAT, CDR2 FQNNGV. The CDR3 loop is CASRPGSGGRLAKNIQYF. CDR3 DNA sequence: TGTGCCAGCAGGCCAGGGAGCGGGGGGCGTCTAGCCAAAAACATTCAGTACTTC.